The present entry profiles one T cell receptor (beta chain) with its context. The antigen is not known. Sequencing used immunoSEQ multiplex PCR; TCRdb keeps in-frame clones, though not all of them. The data hold about 1,900,000 clones, with about 95% observed a single time. Naive CD8 cells comprised CD45RO-negative, CCR7-positively selected cells, excluding terminally differentiated effector memory CD45RA+ cells. CDR1 and CDR2 (germline): SEHNR, FQNEAQ (reference sequence). The CDR3 is 15 residues long. Trimming took off 0 bases at V and 1 base at J, with 10 bases between the two ends. This sample was included in a study of shared clonotypes between healthy human individuals. Background on the study: Each donor had three CD4 naive, three CD4 memory, two CD8 naive and one CD8 memory plate. Study conclusions and caveats: Larger estimated richness was generally seen in naive subsets than in memory subsets.

V and J are TRBV7-9 and TRBJ2-7; D might be TRBD1 (5 bases). This TCR came from a man aged 18 to 29 in good health. Sample: naive CD8+ T cells sorted from blood. DNA for the CDR3: TGTGCCAGCAGCTTAGCGTTTACAGGATCCTACGAGCAGTACTTC. The encoded protein is CASSLAFTGSYEQYF. The full variable domain, with the rest looked up from reference TRBV7-9 and TRBJ2-7, is DTGVSQNPRHKITKRGQNVTFRCDPISEHNRLYWYRQTLGQGPEFLTYFQNEAQLEKSRLLSDRFSAERPKGSFSTLEIQRTEQGDSAMYLCASSLAFTGSYEQYFGPGTRLTVT.